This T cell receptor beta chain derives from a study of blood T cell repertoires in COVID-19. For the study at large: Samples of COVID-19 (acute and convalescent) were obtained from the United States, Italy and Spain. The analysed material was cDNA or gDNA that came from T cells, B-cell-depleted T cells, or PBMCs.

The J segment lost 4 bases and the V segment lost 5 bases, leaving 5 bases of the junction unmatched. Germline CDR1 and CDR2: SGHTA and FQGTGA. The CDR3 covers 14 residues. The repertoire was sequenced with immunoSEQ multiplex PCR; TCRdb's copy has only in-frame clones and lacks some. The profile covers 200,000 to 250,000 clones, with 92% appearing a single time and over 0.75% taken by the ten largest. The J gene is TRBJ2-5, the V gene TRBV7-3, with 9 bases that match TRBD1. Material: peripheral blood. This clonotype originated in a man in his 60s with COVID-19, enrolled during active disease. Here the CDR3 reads CASSLTGGPETQYF. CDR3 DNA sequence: TGTGCCAGCAGCCTTACAGGGGGCCCAGAGACCCAGTACTTC.